The rows below give T cell receptor beta chains drawn from one sample of a study of PD-L1 blockade in urothelial cancer. TCRdb keeps only in-frame clones here, not all; method: immunoSEQ multiplex PCR. The sample has under 25,000 clones, about four fifths seen once. Sequencing was performed on PBMCs, taken around atezolizumab (anti-PD-L1) treatment. These receptors came from a man aged 50-60 years with urothelial cancer. CDR3s include the opening cysteine and the closing phenylalanine or tryptophan. D genes are given only for firm matches. The listing skips clone size in some rows; elsewhere it reads once, few, many or a size class.

TRBJ2-3 medium-sized TRBV6-4 . CASSDSAGSSTDTQYF TGTGCCAGCAGTGACTCGGCGGGATCTAGCACAGATACGCAGTATTTT
TRBJ2-1 . TRBV5-4 . CASSLSGSYNEQFF TGTGCCAGCAGCTTAAGCGGCTCCTACAATGAGCAGTTCTTC
TRBJ1-6 . TRBV7-9 . CASSLGTERTPLHF TGTGCCAGCAGCTTAGGCACAGAAAGGACACCCCTCCACTTT
TRBJ2-5 once TRBV5-4 . CASSLDGVRKETQYF TGTGCCAGCAGCTTGGACGGGGTCAGGAAAGAGACCCAGTACTTC
TRBJ2-1 . TRBV7-9 TRBD2 CASSSGGLAGDEQFF TGTGCCAGCAGCTCAGGCGGACTAGCGGGAGATGAGCAGTTCTTC
TRBJ2-7 . TRBV11-2 . CASRLSYEQYF TGTGCCAGCAGACTCTCCTACGAGCAGTACTTC
TRBJ1-1 . TRBV9 . CASSPSGVNTEAFF TGTGCCAGCAGCCCCTCCGGAGTGAACACTGAAGCTTTCTTT
TRBJ2-1 . TRBV6-5 TRBD2 CASSLSGGIYNEQFF TGTGCCAGCAGTCTTAGCGGGGGGATCTACAATGAGCAGTTCTTC
TRBJ1-3 . TRBV7-2 . CASSLVGTNSGNTIYF TGTGCCAGCAGCTTAGTTGGGACAAACTCTGGAAACACCATATATTTT
TRBJ2-1 . TRBV7-2 TRBD2 CASSSKRGGNEQFF TGTGCCAGCAGCTCTAAGCGGGGGGGGAATGAGCAGTTCTTC
TRBJ1-1 . TRBV7-9 TRBD1 CASRGEGAVAFF TGTGCCAGCAGGGGCGAGGGGGCGGTAGCTTTCTTT
TRBJ1-3 . TRBV5-1 . CASSGGGSGNTIYF TGCGCCAGCAGCGGGGGGGGTTCTGGAAACACCATATATTTT
TRBJ1-3 . TRBV25-1 TRBD1 CASSEHSGGHIYF TGTGCCAGCAGTGAGCACTCAGGGGGACACATATATTTT
TRBJ1-4 . TRBV5-1 TRBD1 CASSLGTGNIGEKLFF TGCGCCAGCAGCTTGGGGACAGGGAATATAGGTGAAAAACTGTTTTTT
TRBJ2-5 . TRBV7-2 . CASSLAGHGETQYF TGTGCCAGCAGCTTAGCGGGGCATGGGGAGACCCAGTACTTC
TRBJ1-1 . TRBV7-2 . CASSLDAGLRGTEAFF TGTGCCAGCAGCTTAGATGCTGGGCTGAGGGGGACTGAAGCTTTCTTT
TRBJ1-3 . TRBV7-8 . CASTARDSGNTIYF TGTGCCAGCACCGCCAGGGACTCTGGAAACACCATATATTTT
TRBJ2-1 . TRBV19 . CASSINGEPHNEQFF TGTGCCAGTAGTATTAACGGGGAGCCACACAATGAGCAGTTCTTC
TRBJ1-1 few TRBV4-2 . CASSQDPGGSEAFF TGTGCCAGCAGCCAAGATCCGGGTGGGAGTGAAGCTTTCTTT
TRBJ2-3 . TRBV6-1 TRBD2 CASSEGVSGGTTDTQYF TGTGCCAGCAGTGAAGGTGTATCGGGGGGGACGACAGATACGCAGTATTTT
TRBJ1-3 . TRBV19 TRBD1 CASSIAGQGHRFSGNTIYF TGTGCCAGTAGTATAGCCGGACAGGGCCACCGATTCTCTGGAAACACCATATATTTT
TRBJ2-1 . TRBV7-2 . CASSGARGTYNEQFF TGTGCCAGCAGCGGGGCTAGAGGAACCTACAATGAGCAGTTCTTC
TRBJ2-3 . TRBV7-2 TRBD2 CASSAGGQDTQYF TGTGCCAGCAGCGCGGGGGGCCAAGATACGCAGTATTTT
TRBJ2-5 . TRBV5-1 . CASSLVQGGGETQYF TGCGCCAGCAGCTTGGTCCAGGGAGGGGGGGAGACCCAGTACTTC
TRBJ1-1 . TRBV5-1 TRBD1 CASSLAGRGMAEAFF TGCGCCAGCAGCTTGGCAGGCAGGGGGATGGCTGAAGCTTTCTTT
TRBJ1-5 . TRBV28 TRBD1 CASSPTGISNQPQHF TGTGCCAGCAGCCCGACAGGGATAAGCAATCAGCCCCAGCATTTT
TRBJ1-5 . TRBV15 TRBD1 CATSRGVFLTGGGQPQHF TGTGCCACCAGCAGGGGAGTATTTCTTACAGGGGGTGGTCAGCCCCAGCATTTT
TRBJ2-2 . TRBV18 . CASSPDGLRTNTGELFF TGTGCCAGCTCACCCGATGGACTACGAACGAACACCGGGGAGCTGTTTTTT
TRBJ2-7 . TRBV30 TRBD1 CAWRPGAGGHYEQYF TGTGCCTGGAGGCCAGGGGCAGGGGGCCACTACGAGCAGTACTTC
TRBJ1-5 . TRBV28 TRBD1 CASSRTGIVQPQHF TGTGCCAGCAGTCGGACAGGGATCGTCCAGCCCCAGCATTTT
TRBJ2-1 . TRBV10-3 . CAISESGSSYNEQFF TGTGCCATCAGTGAGTCTGGCTCGTCCTACAATGAGCAGTTCTTC
TRBJ1-6 . TRBV5-4 . CASSLAVGAANSPLHF TGTGCCAGCAGCTTGGCCGTAGGTGCGGCGAATTCACCCCTCCACTTT
TRBJ2-7 . TRBV27 TRBD2 CASSSGLAAGYEQYF TGTGCCAGCAGTTCCGGACTAGCGGCCGGATACGAGCAGTACTTC
TRBJ2-3 . TRBV7-8 . CASSFQTGSTDTQYF TGTGCCAGCAGCTTCCAGACAGGAAGCACAGATACGCAGTATTTT
TRBJ1-2 few TRBV27 TRBD1 CASSLGQGHYGYTF TGTGCCAGCAGTCTAGGACAGGGCCACTATGGCTACACCTTC
TRBJ1-1 . TRBV6-1 . CATKTVNTEAFF TGTGCCACCAAGACAGTGAACACTGAAGCTTTCTTT
TRBJ2-1 . TRBV6-6 TRBD2 CASSEGLAEYNEQFF TGTGCCAGCAGTGAGGGACTAGCGGAGTACAATGAGCAGTTCTTC
TRBJ1-6 . TRBV27 . CASSSGQTYNSPLHF TGTGCCAGCAGTTCCGGACAGACCTATAATTCACCCCTCCACTTT
TRBJ1-3 . TRBV10-3 . CAISESLGAGNTIYF TGTGCCATCAGTGAGTCGCTAGGGGCTGGAAACACCATATATTTT
TRBJ1-6 few TRBV27 . CASRSGANSPLHF TGTGCCAGCAGGTCGGGTGCTAATTCACCCCTCCACTTT
TRBJ1-2 . TRBV27 TRBD1 CASSSRDRGLGYTF TGTGCCAGCAGTTCCCGGGACAGGGGCCTAGGCTACACCTTC
TRBJ2-7 . TRBV10-3 . CATQVLEAYEQYF TGTGCCACACAGGTTCTTGAGGCCTACGAGCAGTACTTC
TRBJ2-3 few TRBV16 . CASSQQGRDTQYF TGTGCCAGCAGCCAACAGGGGAGAGATACGCAGTATTTT
TRBJ1-5 . TRBV2 . CASSGEFNQPQHF TGTGCCAGCAGCGGGGAATTCAATCAGCCCCAGCATTTT
TRBJ1-5 . TRBV5-6 TRBD1 CASSSRQGNQPQHF TGTGCCAGCAGCTCTCGACAGGGGAATCAGCCCCAGCATTTT
TRBJ1-5 . TRBV5-8 . CASSLEHNSNQPQHF TGTGCCAGCAGCTTGGAGCATAATAGCAATCAGCCCCAGCATTTT
TRBJ1-2 once TRBV5-6 TRBD1 CASSSSGQGYYGYTF TGTGCCAGCAGCTCGTCGGGACAGGGCTACTATGGCTACACCTTC
TRBJ1-3 . TRBV6-1 . CASSENPGAGGNTIYF TGTGCCAGCAGTGAAAACCCAGGGGCTGGTGGAAACACCATATATTTT
TRBJ2-2 . TRBV5-1 TRBD1 CASSLNGQGPTGELFF TGCGCCAGCAGCTTGAACGGACAGGGGCCCACCGGGGAGCTGTTTTTT
TRBJ2-7 . TRBV30 . CAWSVASSYEQYF TGTGCCTGGAGTGTAGCTAGCTCCTACGAGCAGTACTTC